Listed below are T cell receptor beta chains from one sample, sequenced in a study of blood T cells in healthy people across ages. From the 5' RACE reads, TCRdb called clonotypes with MiXCR, one entry per CDR3 protein. The table has 1,500,000 or so distinct CDR3 sequences, 55% to 75% seen once. The material sequenced was blood. Every receptor here comes from a young man in good health. Both conserved end residues are part of each CDR3. Each record gives: V gene, J gene, D gene, clone size, CDR3 length, CDR3 DNA, CDR3 protein. D genes are given only for firm matches. Only some rows state a clone size, as once, few, many or a class for expanded clones.

TRBV20-1	TRBJ2-3	-	-	16	TGCAGTGCCAATAAAGGACTAGCAGGGGGTGGGGGTACGCAGTATTTT	CSANKGLAGGGGTQYF
TRBV3-1	TRBJ2-1	-	few	14	TGTGCCAGCAGCCAAGATCTAGGAGGGTATGAGCAGTTCTTC	CASSQDLGGYEQFF
TRBV5-1	TRBJ2-1	-	-	13	TGCGCCAGCAGCTCCTTGGGCACCGGTGAGCAGTTCTTC	CASSSLGTGEQFF
TRBV6-2/TRBV6-3	TRBJ1-5	TRBD1	-	15	TGTGCCAGCAGTACAGGGGGGATAGGCAATCAGCCCCAGCATTTT	CASSTGGIGNQPQHF
TRBV20-1	TRBJ2-7	TRBD1	few	15	TGCAGTGCTAGACCCATGGACAGGGGGCACTACGAGCAGTACTTC	CSARPMDRGHYEQYF
TRBV7-8	TRBJ2-1	TRBD2	-	15	TGTGCCAGCAGCTCCGCGACTAGCGTCCTCAATGAGCAGTTCTTC	CASSSATSVLNEQFF
TRBV20-1	TRBJ2-3	TRBD1	-	14	TGCAGTGCGGAAGGGACAGGGAGGGGAGATACGCAGTATTTT	CSAEGTGRGDTQYF
TRBV21-1	TRBJ1-5	-	once	11	TGTGCCAGCAGCAGCCCACAGCCCCAGCATTTT	CASSSPQPQHF
TRBV7-2	TRBJ2-7	TRBD1	-	14	TGTGCCAGCAGCCGCGGGACAGGTCTTGAGGAGCAGTACTTC	CASSRGTGLEEQYF
TRBV12-3/TRBV12-4	TRBJ1-4	-	few	13	TGTGCCAGCAGTTTGGGGGGTAGTGAAAAACTGTTTTTT	CASSLGGSEKLFF
TRBV27	TRBJ2-1	TRBD2	few	14	TGTGCCAGCAGTGCTGGGACTACCCACAATGAGCAGTTCTTC	CASSAGTTHNEQFF
TRBV4-1	TRBJ1-2	-	-	16	TGCGCCAGCAGCCAAGATTTGCCCGGGGGGAACTATGGCTACACCTTC	CASSQDLPGGNYGYTF
TRBV27	TRBJ2-5	-	-	13	TGTGCCAGCAGTGGGAACCATCAAGAGACCCAGTACTTC	CASSGNHQETQYF
TRBV2	TRBJ1-4	-	-	13	TGTGCCAGCACGTGGCAGTCAAATGAAAAACTGTTTTTT	CASTWQSNEKLFF
TRBV5-4	TRBJ1-2	-	-	15	TGTGCCAGCAGCCGGAGCTCGGACACATTCGGCGGCTACACCTTC	CASSRSSDTFGGYTF
TRBV6-2/TRBV6-3	TRBJ2-1	-	once	15	TGTGCCAGCAAAAGCGGACAGCTTCTGAGCAATGAGCAGTTCTTC	CASKSGQLLSNEQFF
TRBV2	TRBJ2-3	-	-	16	TGTGCCAGCGAGTTGGGCGGGGGCGGGAGCACAGATACGCAGTATTTT	CASELGGGGSTDTQYF
TRBV12-3/TRBV12-4	TRBJ2-6	TRBD1	few	16	TGTGCCAGCGGAGCCGGACAGGGTTCTGGGGCCAACGTCCTGACTTTC	CASGAGQGSGANVLTF
TRBV4-1	TRBJ2-7	-	-	14	TGCGCCAGCAGCCAAGATATTAGCTTCTACGAGCAGTACTTC	CASSQDISFYEQYF
TRBV2	TRBJ1-5	-	-	14	TGTGCCAGCATGGGGCTCTGGAGCAATCAGCCCCAGCATTTT	CASMGLWSNQPQHF
TRBV5-6	TRBJ2-1	-	-	13	TGTGCCAGCAGCTTCCAGACCCTACCCGGGCAGTTCTTC	CASSFQTLPGQFF
TRBV20-1	TRBJ2-1	-	-	11	TGCAGTGCCACAGAGTACAATGAGCAGTTCTTC	CSATEYNEQFF
TRBV4-1	TRBJ1-4	-	-	19	TGCGCCAGCAGCCAAGCCTTCGGTTTGAGGACCGGGGGTAATGAAAAACTGTTTTTT	CASSQAFGLRTGGNEKLFF
TRBV6-5	TRBJ1-6	-	-	14	TGTGCCAGCCGTCGACAGGCCCCTAGTTCACCCCTCCACTTT	CASRRQAPSSPLHF
TRBV29-1	TRBJ2-3	TRBD2	-	13	TGCAGCGTTGCACTAGCGGGAGGGGATACGCAGTATTTT	CSVALAGGDTQYF
TRBV27	TRBJ2-1	-	-	16	TGTGCCAGCAGCCGTGACCTGGGAATCCTTTACAATGAGCAGTTCTTC	CASSRDLGILYNEQFF
TRBV3-1	TRBJ1-2	-	few	16	TGTGCCAGCAGCCAAGATCGTTGGACAGACCGCTATGGCTACACCTTC	CASSQDRWTDRYGYTF
TRBV6-2/TRBV6-3	TRBJ2-7	-	once	15	TGTGCCAGCAGCCGACCCTCCAAAAGCTCCTACGAGCAGTACTTC	CASSRPSKSSYEQYF
TRBV12-3/TRBV12-4	TRBJ2-1	-	-	16	TGTGCCAGCAGTTTAACGTATAACCCCCCGGTGGATGAGCAGTTCTTC	CASSLTYNPPVDEQFF
TRBV7-2	TRBJ2-1	TRBD2	few	16	TGTGCCAGCAGCTTACTGTTTAGCGGGACTGGGGGTGAGCAGTTCTTC	CASSLLFSGTGGEQFF
TRBV20-1	TRBJ1-5	-	-	14	TGCAGTGCTAAAGGCCAGGGGAGAGGTCAGCCCCAGCATTTT	CSAKGQGRGQPQHF
TRBV3-1	TRBJ2-3	TRBD2	-	16	TGTGCCAGCAGCCCGCGGGGGGGTACTAGCACAGATACGCAGTATTTT	CASSPRGGTSTDTQYF
TRBV7-2	TRBJ2-3	TRBD2	-	15	TGTGCCAGCAGCTGGAAGCGGGGGGGCACAGATACGCAGTATTTT	CASSWKRGGTDTQYF
TRBV6-6	TRBJ2-4	-	-	15	TGTGCCAGCAGAGAAGACAAACTAGCCAAAAACATTCAGTACTTC	CASREDKLAKNIQYF
TRBV7-9	TRBJ2-7	-	few	16	TGTGCCAGCAGCTTACCCCCTGGTCGGGCCCACTACGAGCAGTACTTC	CASSLPPGRAHYEQYF
TRBV11-2	TRBJ1-2	-	-	14	TGTGCCAGCAGCTTTCCCAGACTTAACTATGGCTACACCTTC	CASSFPRLNYGYTF
TRBV2	TRBJ2-5	-	-	14	TGTGCCAGCAGTGATCAAGGGACTCCGGAGACCCAGTACTTC	CASSDQGTPETQYF
TRBV20-1	TRBJ2-7	TRBD2	few	13	TGCAGTGCTAGGAGCGGGAACTCCTACGAGCAGTACTTC	CSARSGNSYEQYF
TRBV4-2	TRBJ1-1	-	-	15	TGTGCCAGCAGCCAGGTTCAAAGCGCGAACACTGAAGCTTTCTTT	CASSQVQSANTEAFF
TRBV15	TRBJ2-3	TRBD2	-	20	TGTGCCACCAGCAGAGATAAGACCCGGGTAGCGGGGACTAGCACAGATACGCAGTATTTT	CATSRDKTRVAGTSTDTQYF
TRBV6-1	TRBJ2-7	-	few	11	TGTGCCGCTTCGGACGGCTACGAGCAGTACTTC	CAASDGYEQYF
TRBV5-1	TRBJ2-7	-	few	13	TGCGCCAGCAGTCTTGTATCGTCCAACGAGCAGTACTTC	CASSLVSSNEQYF
TRBV4-3	TRBJ1-2	-	few	14	TGCGCCAGCAGCCAAGAATTCGGGTTCAGCGGCTACACCTTC	CASSQEFGFSGYTF
TRBV4-1	TRBJ2-7	-	-	15	TGCGCCAGCAGCTCAAATCAGGGGAAGTTCTACGAGCAGTACTTC	CASSSNQGKFYEQYF
TRBV29-1	TRBJ1-2	-	-	13	TGCAGCGTTGAAGTCCAGGGGCTCTATGGCTACACCTTC	CSVEVQGLYGYTF
TRBV29-1	TRBJ1-2	-	-	15	TGCGGCGCCGACCCACAGGGAGAGGGTAACTATGGCTACACCTTC	CGADPQGEGNYGYTF
TRBV14	TRBJ2-1	TRBD2	-	17	TGTGCCAGCAGCCAAGAGAGGTTCCCTAGCGGGAGTACTGAGCAGTTCTTC	CASSQERFPSGSTEQFF
TRBV9	TRBJ2-2	-	-	14	TGTGCCAGCACCCGTAGTGGAGGAACCGGGGAGCTGTTTTTT	CASTRSGGTGELFF
TRBV12-3/TRBV12-4	TRBJ1-2	-	-	14	TGTGCCAGCAGTCTAGTTACGTCTCGGCATGGCTACACCTTC	CASSLVTSRHGYTF
TRBV6-1	TRBJ2-7	-	-	12	TGTGCCAGCAGTGAGGGCCCCACCGAGCAGTACTTC	CASSEGPTEQYF
TRBV21-1	TRBJ2-7	-	-	14	TGTGCCAGCAGCAACTCGACCCGGCGGTACGAGCAGTACTTC	CASSNSTRRYEQYF
TRBV15	TRBJ2-7	TRBD1	-	16	TGTGCCACCAGCAGGCACAGCGGACAGGTAGTCTACGAGCAGTACTTC	CATSRHSGQVVYEQYF
TRBV12-3/TRBV12-4	TRBJ2-1	-	-	12	TGTGCCAGCACCGGGTTAGCGAATGAGCAGTTCTTC	CASTGLANEQFF
TRBV11-1	TRBJ2-1	TRBD2	few	17	TGTGCCAGCAGCCGTTCGAGAAGCGGGGGGTCCCACAATGAGCAGTTCTTC	CASSRSRSGGSHNEQFF
TRBV27	TRBJ2-7	-	-	14	TGTGCCAGCAGACCACAGTCGTCCCTGCACGAGCAGTACTTC	CASRPQSSLHEQYF
TRBV27	TRBJ2-7	-	-	16	TGTGCCAGCAGTTTGTCCCTGGGGCCCACCGTCTACGAGCGGTACTTC	CASSLSLGPTVYERYF
TRBV15	TRBJ2-3	-	-	14	TGTGCCACCAGCAGAGCAGGGAAGGAAGATACGCAGTATTTT	CATSRAGKEDTQYF
TRBV11-2	TRBJ2-5	TRBD2	once	16	TGTGCCAGCAGCTCCTTAGCGGGAGGGGCCCAAGAGACCCAGTACTTC	CASSSLAGGAQETQYF
TRBV3-1	TRBJ2-7	-	few	12	TGTGCCAGCAGCAGGGACCTCCACGAGCAGTACTTC	CASSRDLHEQYF
TRBV20-1	TRBJ2-7	-	few	14	TGCAGTGCCGACCTCGCGGGTCCGACCTACGAGCAGTACTTC	CSADLAGPTYEQYF